The 32 T cell receptor beta chains in this list originate from one sample, sequenced in a study of shared clonotypes between healthy human individuals. Sequencing used immunoSEQ multiplex PCR; TCRdb keeps in-frame clones, though not all of them. Of around 700,000 clones listed, roughly nine tenths are singletons. Naive CD8 cells lacked CD45RO and underwent positive selection for CCR7, leaving out terminally differentiated effector memory CD45RA+ cells. Sequencing used naive CD8+ T cells sorted from blood. The receptor set was obtained from a man aged 30 to 45 in good health.

The chain employs TRBV11-2 and TRBJ2-3, with 10 bases matching TRBD2. Germline loops: CDR1 SGHAT, CDR2 FQNNGV. Trimming removed 5 bases from V and 2 bases from J; junction bases left unmatched: 10. The CDR3 runs 17 residues. This CDR3 is CASSVRRAGGPTDTQYF. The CDR3 bases are TGTGCCAGCAGCGTCCGCCGAGCGGGAGGGCCCACAGATACGCAGTATTTT.

This chain connects TRBV10-3 to TRBJ1-2, with D unresolved. Germline V gives CDR1 ENHRY, CDR2 SYGVKD. V lost 0 bases and J 5 bases, leaving 10 bases between the germline ends. The CDR3 runs 14 residues. The CDR3 DNA reads as TGTGCCATCAGTGAGTCCGGCGGTGCTTATGGCTACACCTTC. This codes for CAISESGGAYGYTF.

V gene TRBV4-1 combines with J gene TRBJ2-1; D not resolved. The V and J ends lost 0 bases and 6 bases respectively, with 9 bases between them. Germline V lookup: CDR1 MGHRA, CDR2 YSYEKL. This CDR3 comprises 14 residues. The CDR3 nucleotides are TGCGCCAGCAGCCAAGATCGACTCCTCAATGAGCAGTTCTTC. It is translated as CASSQDRLLNEQFF.

The chain carries TRBV27 and TRBJ1-5; D gene ambiguous. In germline, CDR1 is MNHEY, CDR2 SMNVEV (reference sequence). The CDR3 is 14 residues long. V dropped 4 bases and J dropped 0 bases, with 7 bases sitting between them. CDR3 DNA: TGTGCCAGCAGTTCAACCAATAGCAATCAGCCCCAGCATTTT. Protein product: CASSSTNSNQPQHF.

The rearrangement uses TRBV27 and TRBJ2-7; 11 nucleotides match TRBD2. Germline CDR1 reads MNHEY; CDR2 reads SMNVEV (reference sequence). The CDR3 is 16 amino acids. V gave up 8 bases and J gave up 0 bases; unmatched junction bases: 9. CDR3 DNA: TGTGCCAGCGGCTCCGGGACTAGCGGATACTCCTACGAGCAGTACTTC. It is translated as CASGSGTSGYSYEQYF.

The V and J genes are TRBV27 and TRBJ2-2; 14 positions match TRBD2. CDR1 is MNHEY, CDR2 SMNVEV, per germline (reference sequence). This CDR3 region has 17 residues. Germline trimming cut 3 bases from V and 4 bases from J; bases unmatched to any gene: 4. CDR3 nucleotides: TGTGCCAGCAGTTTGACTAGCGGGAGGGCTGGCACCGGGGAGCTGTTTTTT. Its protein is CASSLTSGRAGTGELFF.

The rearrangement links TRBV10-3 to TRBJ1-1; no reliable D call. Germline loops: CDR1 ENHRY, CDR2 SYGVKD. This CDR3 has 12 residues. The V end was cut by 0 bases, the J end by 7 bases, with 6 bases between. The CDR3 DNA follows: TGTGCCATCAGTGAGTCTAGTAGTGAAGCTTTCTTT. This gives the protein CAISESSSEAFF.

The rearrangement joins TRBV7-6 to TRBJ2-1, with 7 bases matching TRBD2. Trimming took 5 bases from V and 5 from J; bases not matched to a gene: 9. Germline V lookup: CDR1 SGHVS, CDR2 FNYEAQ. This CDR3 has 15 residues. CDR3 region: CASSPPGGAHNEQFF. The CDR3 coding sequence is TGTGCCAGCAGCCCACCGGGGGGAGCCCACAATGAGCAGTTCTTC. The full variable domain, with the rest looked up from reference TRBV7-6 and TRBJ2-1, is GAGVSQSPRYKVTKRGQDVALRCDPISGHVSLYWYRQALGQGPEFLTYFNYEAQQDKSGLPNDRFSAERPEGSISTLTIQRTEQRDSAMYRCASSPPGGAHNEQFFGPGTRLTVL.

V and J are TRBV19 and TRBJ2-6; D gene unclear. CDR1 and CDR2 from the germline V gene are LNHDA and SQIVND (reference sequence). CDR3 size: 15 residues. The ends were cut back, 3 bases at V and 0 bases at J, with 6 bases in the middle. The CDR3 DNA is TGTGCCAGTAGTATTGTCCCCTCTGGGGCCAACGTCCTGACTTTC. Amino acid sequence: CASSIVPSGANVLTF.

The CDR3 spells CASSPGLGNTGELFF. CDR3 coding DNA: TGTGCCAGCAGCCCGGGACTAGGAAACACCGGGGAGCTGTTTTTT. J is TRBJ2-2 and V is TRBV13; TRBD2 agrees at 8 bases. The ends lost 5 bases at V and 2 bases at J; junction bases unmatched: 4. The V gene's germline CDR1 is PRHDT and CDR2 FYEKMQ (reference sequence). The CDR3 length is 15 residues. Together with reference TRBV13 and TRBJ2-2, the CDR3 gives the full variable domain: AAGVIQSPRHLIKEKRETATLKCYPIPRHDTVYWYQQGPGQDPQFLISFYEKMQSDKGSIPDRFSAQQFSDYHSELNMSSLELGDSALYFCASSPGLGNTGELFFGEGSRLTVL.

Remarks on this clone: A far larger clone is off by one base, so a read error is likely. This chain joins TRBV7-8 and TRBJ2-7; 11 nucleotides agree with TRBD1. This CDR3 has 14 residues. The V gene's germline CDR1 is SGHVS and CDR2 FQNEAQ. V trimming: 5 bases; J trimming: 3 bases; junction bases outside the gene matches: 3. CDR3 DNA sequence: TGTGCCAGCAGCCACGGGACAGGGGGCTACGAGCAGTACTTC. This translates into CASSHGTGGYEQYF.

CDR3 residues: CASVRGGLGYF. In DNA form, the CDR3 reads TGTGCCAGCGTAAGGGGGGGACTCGGGTACTTC. The V call is TRBV28, the J call TRBJ2-5; D is possibly TRBD2 (7 bases). Trimming removed 8 bases from V and 13 bases from J, with 17 bases in between. The CDR3 is 11 amino acids. Germline lookup yields CDR1 MDHEN and CDR2 SYDVKM.

CDR3 coding DNA: TGTGCCAGCAGTTACTTAGGGGGCCAAGAGACCCAGTACTTC. Translating it yields CASSYLGGQETQYF. The genes are TRBV6-5 and TRBJ2-5; a weak D match, TRBD1 (6 bases). The CDR3 runs to 14 residues. Trimming removed 1 base at V and 1 base at J, with 7 bases between. From germline, CDR1 is MNHEY and CDR2 SVGAGI.

The V and J genes are TRBV6-6 and TRBJ1-2; no definite D call. There are 13 residues in the CDR3. Per the germline V gene, CDR1 is MNHNY and CDR2 is SVGAGI (reference sequence). Deletions cut 7 bases from V and 4 bases from J, with 13 bases between. CDR3 sequence: CASTGSVSYGYTF. The DNA of the CDR3 is TGTGCCAGCACTGGATCAGTGAGCTATGGCTACACCTTC.

The chain couples TRBV6-1 to TRBJ2-2; 8 nucleotides line up with TRBD2. After removal of 6 bases from V and 7 bases from J, the junction contained 7 bases not matched to a gene. The CDR3 has 14 residues. Looked up from germline, CDR1 is MNHNS and CDR2 is SASEGT. CDR3 region: CASRASGSSGELFF. The CDR3 DNA follows: TGTGCCAGCAGGGCTAGCGGGTCCAGCGGGGAGCTGTTTTTT.

V is TRBV7-2 and J is TRBJ2-7; tentatively, D is TRBD2 (5 bases). The CDR3 is 16 amino acids. Germline CDR1 and CDR2: SGHTA and FQGNSA. Trimming pared 2 bases from V and 2 bases from J, leaving 16 bases between. Here the CDR3 reads CASSLISGLHTYEQYF. In nucleotides, the CDR3 is TGTGCCAGCAGCTTAATAAGCGGCCTACACACCTACGAGCAGTACTTC. Complete variable domain (other parts from reference TRBV7-2 and TRBJ2-7): GAGVSQSPSNKVTEKGKDVELRCDPISGHTALYWYRQSLGQGLEFLIYFQGNSAPDKSGLPSDRFSAERTGGSVSTLTIQRTQQEDSAVYLCASSLISGLHTYEQYFGPGTRLTVT.

The V call is TRBV4-1, the J call TRBJ2-3; TRBD1 matches 9 bases. Per the germline V gene, CDR1 is MGHRA and CDR2 is YSYEKL. V lost 2 bases and J lost 4; bases outside the gene matches: 4. The CDR3 sequence is 15 residues long. As DNA, the CDR3 is TGCGCCAGCAGCCAACCACAGGGGGCGGCAGATACGCAGTATTTT. It yields the protein CASSQPQGAADTQYF.

For this clone: The sample carries other DNA sequences with the same CDR3. The chain employs TRBV28 and TRBJ2-1; unclear D gene. This CDR3 is built from 10 residues. Trimming removed 5 bases at V and 8 bases at J, with 4 bases between. Germline V gene sequence: CDR1 MDHEN, CDR2 SYDVKM. CDR3 sequence: CASSLYEQFF. CDR3 bases: TGTGCCAGCAGTCTCTATGAGCAGTTCTTC.

The J gene is TRBJ2-2, the V gene TRBV28, with 10 nucleotides matching TRBD2. The CDR3 is made up of 19 amino acids. V was pared by 6 bases and J by 3 bases, with 16 bases of the junction left unmatched. The germline V gene has CDR1 MDHEN and CDR2 SYDVKM. CDR3 in DNA: TGTGCCAGCAGAGGTAGGGGGCTAGCGGGAGCAGTGGACACCGGGGAGCTGTTTTTT. Protein sequence: CASRGRGLAGAVDTGELFF.

The J gene is TRBJ2-1, the V gene TRBV28; 10 bases fit TRBD2. J was trimmed by 6 bases and V by 6 bases; bases with no gene match: 2. Germline V CDR1 and CDR2: MDHEN, SYDVKM. The CDR3 is 13 residues long. The CDR3 nucleotides are TGTGCCAGCAGACTAGCGGGGTCCAATGAGCAGTTCTTC. Residues: CASRLAGSNEQFF.

The genes are TRBV9 and TRBJ1-3; 8 bases are a match to TRBD1. Germline V gene data show CDR1 as SGDLS and CDR2 as YYNGEE. The CDR3 runs 16 residues. With V trimmed by 3 bases and J by 2 bases, 7 bases remained unmatched. The CDR3 bases are TGTGCCAGCAGCGATTTCTTACAGGGGGCTGGAAACACCATATATTTT. It is translated as CASSDFLQGAGNTIYF.

The chain couples TRBV9 to TRBJ2-7; 10 bases match TRBD1. V lost 2 bases and J lost 4; bases outside the gene matches: 6. The CDR3 is made up of 15 amino acids. Germline loops: CDR1 SGDLS, CDR2 YYNGEE. Here the CDR3 DNA reads TGTGCCAGCAGCGTTTCGGGACAGGGGATTTACGAGCAGTACTTC. Amino acid sequence: CASSVSGQGIYEQYF.

The chain couples TRBV27 to TRBJ1-4; D not resolved. Germline-derived CDR1 and CDR2 are MNHEY and SMNVEV (reference sequence). The CDR3 is 13 amino acids. The V gene lost 4 bases and the J gene lost 8 bases, with 11 bases spanning the gap. The CDR3 coding sequence is TGTGCCAGCAGTTGGAGTCAGGACGAAAAACTGTTTTTT. It specifies CASSWSQDEKLFF. Combining the CDR3 with reference TRBV27 and TRBJ1-4 gives the whole variable domain EAQVTQNPRYLITVTGKKLTVTCSQNMNHEYMSWYRQDPGLGLRQIYYSMNVEVTDKGDVPEGYKVSRKEKRNFPLILESPSPNQTSLYFCASSWSQDEKLFFGSGTQLSVL.

The chain has TRBV7-9 and TRBJ2-1, with 7 nucleotides matching TRBD1. J lost 3 bases, V lost 3 bases, and 14 bases had no gene match. The CDR3 length is 18 residues. Germline CDR1 is SEHNR and CDR2 is FQNEAQ (reference sequence). The CDR3 is CASSFPADGTEGYNEQFF. DNA of the CDR3: TGTGCCAGCAGCTTTCCAGCCGACGGGACAGAGGGCTACAATGAGCAGTTCTTC.

Of note for this clone: The identical CDR3 is also encoded by other nucleotide sequences in the sample. This chain links TRBV27 with TRBJ2-7; the D is unclear. Germline assignment: CDR1 MNHEY and CDR2 SMNVEV (reference sequence). The V end was cut by 6 bases, the J end by 0 bases, with 3 bases between. The CDR3 sequence is 11 residues long. CDR3 sequence: CASRSSYEQYF. CDR3 nucleotides: TGTGCCAGCAGGAGCTCCTACGAGCAGTACTTC.

This clone was counted between two and nine times. The chain combines TRBV7-8 with TRBJ2-6, with 9 bases identical to TRBD1. The V and J ends lost 0 bases and 0 bases, in that order; junction bases with no gene match: 15. This CDR3 comprises 22 residues. The germline V gene has CDR1 SGHVS and CDR2 FQNEAQ. The chain's CDR3 is CASSLAAGLVGTGPSGANVLTF. CDR3 in DNA: TGTGCCAGCAGCTTAGCCGCCGGTTTGGTCGGGACAGGGCCCTCTGGGGCCAACGTCCTGACTTTC.

This CDR3 reads CASSLASGRAYNEQFF. DNA for the CDR3: TGTGCCAGCAGCCTCGCTAGCGGGAGGGCCTACAATGAGCAGTTCTTC. This chain links TRBV7-9 with TRBJ2-1, with 12 bases fitting TRBD2. Germline CDR1 reads SEHNR; CDR2 reads FQNEAQ (reference sequence). The CDR3 spans 16 residues. J lost 2 bases, V lost 5 bases, and 4 bases had no gene match.

This clone was observed once. This chain links TRBV4-2 with TRBJ2-1, with 8 bases that match TRBD2. Trimming at V came to 0 bases and at J to 6 bases, leaving 10 bases not matched to a gene. This CDR3 region has 17 residues. Germline CDR1 LGHNA, CDR2 YNFKEQ. The CDR3 DNA sequence: TGTGCCAGCAGCCAAGATCGGTCCGGGAGGGGGGGCAATGAGCAGTTCTTC. Translation gives CASSQDRSGRGGNEQFF.

This clone was seen once. The V gene is TRBV29-1, the J gene TRBJ1-4; no reliable D call. This CDR3 is built from 12 residues. V was cut by 1 base and J by 8 bases, with 8 bases left in between. Germline V lookup: CDR1 SQVTM, CDR2 ANQGSEA. The CDR3 DNA is TGCAGCGTTGAAGGGAAGGGCGAAAAACTGTTTTTT. Its protein product is CSVEGKGEKLFF.

The genes are TRBV4-1 and TRBJ1-1; 9 bases align to TRBD1. After removal of 0 bases from V and 6 bases from J, the junction contained 5 bases not matched to a gene. CDR1 is MGHRA and CDR2 is YSYEKL in the germline V gene. CDR3 length: 15 amino acids. CDR3 sequence: CASSQEGQGWSEAFF. Written as DNA, the CDR3 is TGCGCCAGCAGCCAAGAGGGACAGGGATGGTCTGAAGCTTTCTTT.

The rearrangement uses TRBV23-1 and TRBJ2-7, with 9 nucleotides matching TRBD2. TRBV23-1 is an ORF for which the function is uncertain. With V trimmed by 1 base and J by 3 bases, 10 bases remained unmatched. This CDR3 has 17 amino acids. The CDR3 region has the DNA TGCGCCAGCAGTCAATACCTAAAGGGACTAGCCTTCTACGAGCAGTACTTC. This sequence encodes CASSQYLKGLAFYEQYF.

The chain carries TRBV7-9 and TRBJ2-7; 13 positions agree with TRBD2. CDR1 and CDR2 from the germline V gene are SEHNR and FQNEAQ (reference sequence). Losses at the gene ends were 1 base for V and 7 bases for J; bases not matched to a gene: 4. The CDR3 covers 15 residues. CDR3 in amino acids: CASSLEGLAGFEQYF. CDR3 in DNA: TGTGCCAGCAGCTTAGAGGGACTAGCGGGATTTGAGCAGTACTTC.